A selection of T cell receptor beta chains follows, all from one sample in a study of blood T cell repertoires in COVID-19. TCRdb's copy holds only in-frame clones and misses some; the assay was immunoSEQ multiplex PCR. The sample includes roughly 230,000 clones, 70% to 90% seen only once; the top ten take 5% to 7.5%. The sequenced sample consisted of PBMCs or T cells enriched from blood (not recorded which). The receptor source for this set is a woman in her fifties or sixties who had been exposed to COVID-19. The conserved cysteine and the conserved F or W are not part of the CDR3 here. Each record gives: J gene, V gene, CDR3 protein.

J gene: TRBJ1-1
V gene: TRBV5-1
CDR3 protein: TCFGATEAF

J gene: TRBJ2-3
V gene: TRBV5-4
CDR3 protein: ASRDQRGSTDTQY

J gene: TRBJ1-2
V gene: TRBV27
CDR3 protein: ASGTPPPFANYGYT

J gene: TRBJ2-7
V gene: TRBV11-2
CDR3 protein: ASSLRGGGFAYEQY

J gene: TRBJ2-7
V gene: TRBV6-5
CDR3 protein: ASSYAHYRGYEQY

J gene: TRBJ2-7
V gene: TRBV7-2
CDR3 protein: ASSRGGYEQY

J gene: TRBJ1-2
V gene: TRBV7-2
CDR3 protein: ASSPKGQGPTNYGYT

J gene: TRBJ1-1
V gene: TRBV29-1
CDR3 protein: SAEAGMNTEAF

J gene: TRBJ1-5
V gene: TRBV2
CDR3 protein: ASSGDSSNQPQH

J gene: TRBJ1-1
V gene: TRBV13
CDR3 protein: ASITGTGPPEAF

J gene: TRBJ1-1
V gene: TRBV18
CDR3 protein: ASSSRQGEAF

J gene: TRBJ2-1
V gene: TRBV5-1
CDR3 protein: ASSLPGGSYNEQF

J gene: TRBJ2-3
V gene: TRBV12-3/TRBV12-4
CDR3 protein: ASSLSSDTQY

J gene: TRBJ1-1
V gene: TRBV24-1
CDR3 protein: ATSDPGRGEAF

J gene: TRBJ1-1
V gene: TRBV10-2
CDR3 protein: ASRFAAQGEAF

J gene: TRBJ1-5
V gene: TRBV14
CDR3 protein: ASSPGSEDQPQH

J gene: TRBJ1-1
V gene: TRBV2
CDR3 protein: ASSRRQGTEAF

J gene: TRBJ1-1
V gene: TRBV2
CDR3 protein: ASSDRDTEAF